Listed below are T cell receptor beta chains from one sample, sequenced in a study of CD8 T cells in Susac syndrome. Via MiXCR, TCRdb re-called the immunoSEQ multiplex PCR reads, giving one row per CDR3 protein. The profile shows some 170,000 distinct CDR3 sequences, 94% of them singletons. Sample: CD4+ T cells from PBMCs. These receptors all come from a human donor with multiple sclerosis. The CDR3 runs from the conserved cysteine through the conserved F or W. Each record gives: J gene, D gene, clone size, V gene, CDR3 DNA, CDR3 protein. The D gene is left open where the match is weak. For some rows the clone size is stated as once, few or many, or as a class when expanded; others skip it.

TRBJ2-1,.,.,TRBV20-1,TGCAGTGCTAGAGAATCGGGAAAGTCCTACAATGAGCAGTTCTTC,CSARESGKSYNEQFF
TRBJ1-1,.,.,TRBV6-2/TRBV6-3,TGTGCCAGCAGTTACTCACCCCGCATGGACACTGAAGCTTTCTTT,CASSYSPRMDTEAFF
TRBJ1-4,.,.,TRBV20-1,TGCAGTGCTCTCCGGTCTGTAATAGGAGAAAAACTGTTTTTT,CSALRSVIGEKLFF
TRBJ2-1,.,.,TRBV5-1,TGCGCCAGCGCCTCAGGACTCCTAAGTGAGCAGTTCTTC,CASASGLLSEQFF
TRBJ1-5,.,.,TRBV6-6,TGTGCCACTCAACCCTTACCTTTCAACCAGCCCCAGCATTTT,CATQPLPFNQPQHF
TRBJ2-1,TRBD2,.,TRBV5-1,TGCGCCAGCAGCTTCGGCGGGAGGGCCAGGGAGCAGTTCTTC,CASSFGGRAREQFF
TRBJ2-2,.,.,TRBV6-2/TRBV6-3,TGTGCCAGCACCGGAGCGAAGGGGGAATACGGGGAGCTGTTTTTT,CASTGAKGEYGELFF
TRBJ1-1,.,.,TRBV20-1,TGCAGTGCTAGAGATGGGGGACAGAACACTGAAGCTTTCTTT,CSARDGGQNTEAFF
TRBJ2-4,TRBD1,.,TRBV10-2,TGCGCCAGCGCACCGGGACAGGTTCCCCTCGAACGGTACTTC,CASAPGQVPLERYF
TRBJ2-2,TRBD2,.,TRBV20-1,TGCAGTGCTAGGGGTCAGGGGGCCGGGACTAGCGGAGGGACCGGGGAGCTGTTTTTT,CSARGQGAGTSGGTGELFF
TRBJ1-1,TRBD1,.,TRBV2,TGTGCCAGCACTTCCGGGACAGCTTTGAACACTGAAGCTTTCTTT,CASTSGTALNTEAFF
TRBJ2-5,TRBD2,once,TRBV4-1,TGCGCCAGCAGCCCGCGGTGGAGCGGGAGCCAAGAGACCCAGTACTTC,CASSPRWSGSQETQYF
TRBJ1-4,.,.,TRBV30,TGTGCCTGGATCCCACCGGGACCCTCTAATGAAAAACTGTTTTTT,CAWIPPGPSNEKLFF
TRBJ1-4,.,.,TRBV6-5,TGTGCCAGCAGTTACAACCCGGCCGCAACTAATGAAAAACTGTTTTTT,CASSYNPAATNEKLFF
TRBJ1-6,.,.,TRBV3-1,TGTGCCAGCAGCCAAAGGGATTCACCCCTCCACTTT,CASSQRDSPLHF
TRBJ2-2,TRBD1,.,TRBV5-1,TGCGCCAGCAGCTCCTCCGGGACAGCGAACACCGGGGAGCTGTTTTTT,CASSSSGTANTGELFF
TRBJ2-5,TRBD2,once,TRBV6-1,TGTGCCAGCAGCGATTTCCTCCCGCGGGAGGCCCAGTACTTC,CASSDFLPREAQYF